Sequencing of this TCR beta chain was carried out in a study of PD-1 blockade in classical Hodgkin lymphoma. The time point denotes: cycle 4 day 1 (C4D1), after more than 5 weeks of nivolumab. Each and every patient relapsed after autologous stem cell transplantation, and patients got differing brentuximab vedotin exposure. Best outcomes ranged across complete response, partial response and progressive disease. The CDR3 loop spans 14 amino acids. Looked up from germline, CDR1 is SGHVS and CDR2 is FQNEAQ. The V end was cut by 1 base, the J end by 5 bases, with 11 bases between. Assay: immunoSEQ multiplex PCR; the TCRdb copy retains only in-frame clones and omits some. The sample consists of about 90,000 clones, 90% of them appearing once.

The source is a human donor with classical Hodgkin lymphoma. This material consisted of peripheral blood mononuclear cells (PBMCs), taken before the fourth cycle of nivolumab. The chain recombines TRBV7-8 with TRBJ1-1; D may be TRBD1 (5 bases). The CDR3 reads CASSLVGTTTEAFF. Here the CDR3 DNA reads TGTGCCAGCAGCTTAGTGGGGACGACAACTGAAGCTTTCTTT.